This TCR beta chain appears in the sequencing data of a study of blood T cell repertoires in COVID-19. Study information: Acute and convalescent COVID-19 specimens originated in the United States, Italy and Spain. T cells, B-cell-depleted T cells, or PBMCs provided the cDNA or gDNA that served as material.

CDR1 is MDHEN, CDR2 SYDVKM, per germline. CDR3 length: 15 amino acids. V was cut by 0 bases and J by 2 bases, with 8 bases left in between. The sample holds one count of this clone. In the study's own analysis: From reference gene primer amplification, estimates of nucleated cell counts were derived. TCRdb's copy holds only in-frame clones and misses some; the assay was immunoSEQ multiplex PCR. V, J and clone size were drawn from that table, and D and trimming were deduced from the DNA. The sample carries 140,000 or so clones, roughly nine tenths recorded once. This TCR derives from a woman in her fifties or sixties with active COVID-19. The gene calls are TRBV28 and TRBJ1-5; the D is unclear. Sequencing was carried out using peripheral blood. The CDR3 sequence: CASSLWQMGNQPQHF. CDR3 nucleotide sequence: TGTGCCAGCAGTTTATGGCAGATGGGCAATCAGCCCCAGCATTTT. The full variable domain, with the rest looked up from reference TRBV28 and TRBJ1-5, is DVKVTQSSRYLVKRTGEKVFLECVQDMDHENMFWYRQDPGLGLRLIYFSYDVKMKEKGDIPEGYSVSREKKERFSLILESASTNQTSMYLCASSLWQMGNQPQHFGDGTRLSIL.